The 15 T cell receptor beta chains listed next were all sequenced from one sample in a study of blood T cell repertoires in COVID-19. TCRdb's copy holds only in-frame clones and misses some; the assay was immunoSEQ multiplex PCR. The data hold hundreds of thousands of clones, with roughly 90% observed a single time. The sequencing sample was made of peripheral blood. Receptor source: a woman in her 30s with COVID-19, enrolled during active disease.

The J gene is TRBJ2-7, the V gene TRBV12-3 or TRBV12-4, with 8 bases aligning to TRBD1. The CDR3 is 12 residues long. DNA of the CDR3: TGTGCCAGCAGTCCTGGGACAGGTAGGGTAGCCGTC. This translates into CASSPGTGRVAV.

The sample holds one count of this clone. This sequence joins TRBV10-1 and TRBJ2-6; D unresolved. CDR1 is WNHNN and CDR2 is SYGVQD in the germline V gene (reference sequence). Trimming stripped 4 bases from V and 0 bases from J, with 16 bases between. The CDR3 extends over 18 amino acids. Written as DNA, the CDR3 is TGCGCCAGCAGTGGGCCCGGTAGCCCTCTCTCTGGGGCCAACGTCCTGACTTTC. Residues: CASSGPGSPLSGANVLTF.

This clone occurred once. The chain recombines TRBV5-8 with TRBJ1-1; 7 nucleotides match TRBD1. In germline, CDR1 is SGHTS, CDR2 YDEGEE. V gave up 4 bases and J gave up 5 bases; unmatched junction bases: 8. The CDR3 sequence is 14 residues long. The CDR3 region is CASSLHRGRTEAFF. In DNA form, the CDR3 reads TGTGCCAGCAGCCTGCACAGGGGTAGGACTGAAGCTTTCTTT.

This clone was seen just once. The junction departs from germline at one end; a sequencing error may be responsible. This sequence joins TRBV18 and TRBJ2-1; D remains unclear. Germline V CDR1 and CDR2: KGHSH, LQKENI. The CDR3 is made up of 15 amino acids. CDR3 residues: CASSPPVSSYNEQFF. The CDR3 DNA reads TGTGCCAGCTCCCCACCCGTTAGCTCCTACAATGAGCAGTTCTTC.

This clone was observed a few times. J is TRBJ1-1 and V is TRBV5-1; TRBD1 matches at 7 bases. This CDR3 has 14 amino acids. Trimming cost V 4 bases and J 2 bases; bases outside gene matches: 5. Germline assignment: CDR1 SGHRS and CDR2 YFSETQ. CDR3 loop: CASSLQGDNTEAFF. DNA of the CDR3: TGCGCCAGCAGCCTGCAGGGGGATAACACTGAAGCTTTCTTT.

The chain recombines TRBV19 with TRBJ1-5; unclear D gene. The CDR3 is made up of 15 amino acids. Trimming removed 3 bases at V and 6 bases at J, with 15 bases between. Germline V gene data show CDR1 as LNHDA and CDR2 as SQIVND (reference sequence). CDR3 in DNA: TGTGCCAGTAGTATGTCTGGAGGGTATCCTCAGCCCCAGCATTTT. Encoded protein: CASSMSGGYPQPQHF. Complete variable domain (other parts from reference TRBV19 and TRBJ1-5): DGGITQSPKYLFRKEGQNVTLSCEQNLNHDAMYWYRQDPGQGLRLIYYSQIVNDFQKGDIAEGYSVSREKKESFPLTVTSAQKNPTAFYLCASSMSGGYPQPQHFGDGTRLSIL.

The CDR3 protein is CASSPGQVEGPQFF. Here the CDR3 DNA reads TGTGCCAGCAGCCCCGGACAGGTAGAAGGTCCGCAGTTCTTC. The V and J genes are TRBV6-4 and TRBJ2-1, with 7 bases identical to TRBD1. The CDR3 consists of 14 residues. With 6 bases clipped from V and 12 bases from J, the junction kept 14 bases outside the gene matches. Germline CDR1 MRHNA, CDR2 SNTAGT.

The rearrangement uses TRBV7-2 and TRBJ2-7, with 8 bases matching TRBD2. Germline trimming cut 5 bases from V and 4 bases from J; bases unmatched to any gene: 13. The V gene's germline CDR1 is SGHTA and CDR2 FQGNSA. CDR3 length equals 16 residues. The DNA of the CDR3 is TGTGCCAGCAGCAATACGGCGGGCGGGGGGTATTACGAGCAGTACTTC. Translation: CASSNTAGGGYYEQYF.

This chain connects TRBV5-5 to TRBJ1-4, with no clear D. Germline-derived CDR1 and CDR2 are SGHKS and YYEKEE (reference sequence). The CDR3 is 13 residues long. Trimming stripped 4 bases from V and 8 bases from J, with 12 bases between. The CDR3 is CASSPGYGEKLFF. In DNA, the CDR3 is TGTGCCAGCAGCCCGGGATATGGGGAAAAACTGTTTTTT.

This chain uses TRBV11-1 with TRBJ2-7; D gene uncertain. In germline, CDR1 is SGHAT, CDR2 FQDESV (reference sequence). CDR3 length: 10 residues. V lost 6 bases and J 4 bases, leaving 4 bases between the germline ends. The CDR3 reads CASSPYEQYV. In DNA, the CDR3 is TGTGCCAGCAGTCCGTACGAGCAGTACGTC.

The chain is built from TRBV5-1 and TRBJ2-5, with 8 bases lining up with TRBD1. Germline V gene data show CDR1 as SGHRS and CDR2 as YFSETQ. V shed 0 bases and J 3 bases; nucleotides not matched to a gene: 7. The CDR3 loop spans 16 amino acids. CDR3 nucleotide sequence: TGCGCCAGCAGCTTGGCGGACAGGGTTAATAAAGAGACCCAGTACTTC. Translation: CASSLADRVNKETQYF.

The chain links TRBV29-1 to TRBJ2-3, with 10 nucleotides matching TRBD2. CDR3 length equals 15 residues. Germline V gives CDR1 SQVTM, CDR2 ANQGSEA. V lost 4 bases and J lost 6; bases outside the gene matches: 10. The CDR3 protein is CSVGLSGRAGDTQYF. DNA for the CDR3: TGCAGCGTTGGTCTGAGCGGGAGGGCCGGGGATACGCAGTATTTT.

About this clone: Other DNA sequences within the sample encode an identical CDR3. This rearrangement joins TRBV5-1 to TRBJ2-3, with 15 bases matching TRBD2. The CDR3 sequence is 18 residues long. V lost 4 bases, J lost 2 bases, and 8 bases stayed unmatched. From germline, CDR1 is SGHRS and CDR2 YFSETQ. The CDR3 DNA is TGCGCCAGCAGCCCGGGACTAGCGGGAGGACCCCCCACAGATACGCAGTATTTT. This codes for CASSPGLAGGPPTDTQYF.

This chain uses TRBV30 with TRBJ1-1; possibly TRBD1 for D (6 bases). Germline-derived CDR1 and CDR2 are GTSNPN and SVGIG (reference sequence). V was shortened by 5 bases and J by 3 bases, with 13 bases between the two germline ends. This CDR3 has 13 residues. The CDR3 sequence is CAWDDRFYTEAFF. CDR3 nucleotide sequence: TGTGCCTGGGACGACAGGTTTTACACTGAAGCTTTCTTT.

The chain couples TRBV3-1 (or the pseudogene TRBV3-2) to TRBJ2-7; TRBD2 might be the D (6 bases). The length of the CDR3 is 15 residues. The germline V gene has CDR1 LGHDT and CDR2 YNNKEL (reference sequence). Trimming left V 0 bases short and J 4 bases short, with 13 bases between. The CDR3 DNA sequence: TGTGCCAGCAGCCAAGATCCGGCGGGAACTTACGAGCAGTACGTC. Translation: CASSQDPAGTYEQYV.